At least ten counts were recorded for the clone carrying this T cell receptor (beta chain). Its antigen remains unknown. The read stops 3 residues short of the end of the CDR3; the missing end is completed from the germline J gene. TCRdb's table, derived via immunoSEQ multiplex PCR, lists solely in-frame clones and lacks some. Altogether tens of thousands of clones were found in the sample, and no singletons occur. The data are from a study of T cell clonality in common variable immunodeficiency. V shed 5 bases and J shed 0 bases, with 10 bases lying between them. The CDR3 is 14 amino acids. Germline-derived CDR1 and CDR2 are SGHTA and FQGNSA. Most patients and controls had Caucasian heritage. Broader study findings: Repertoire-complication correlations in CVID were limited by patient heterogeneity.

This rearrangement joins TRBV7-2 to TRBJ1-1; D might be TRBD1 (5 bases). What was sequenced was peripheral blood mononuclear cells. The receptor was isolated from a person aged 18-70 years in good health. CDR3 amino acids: CASSRDRLNTEAFF. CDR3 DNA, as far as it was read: TGTGCCAGCAGCCGTGACAGATTGAACACTGAA.